A single sample gave rise to the 11 T cell receptor beta chains below, sequenced in a study of naive CD8 T cells in extremely preterm neonates. TCRdb's table, derived via immunoSEQ multiplex PCR, lists solely in-frame clones and lacks some. The data show more than 5,500 clones, approximately 97% seen once. The sample comprised naive CD8+ T cells from blood. These receptors were collected from a human donor in good health.

The chain couples TRBV29-1 to TRBJ2-2; 9 positions agree with TRBD1. From germline, CDR1 is SQVTM and CDR2 ANQGSEA. The ends lost 4 bases at V and 6 bases at J; junction bases unmatched: 3. The CDR3 runs 13 residues. Written as DNA, the CDR3 is TGCAGCGTTGCGGGGACAGGGTCCGGGGAGCTGTTTTTT. As protein: CSVAGTGSGELFF.

The chain couples TRBV5-1 to TRBJ2-5, with D perhaps matching TRBD1 (6 bases). V was shortened by 0 bases and J by 4 bases, with 10 bases between the two germline ends. The CDR3 is 14 amino acids. Germline V gene data show CDR1 as SGHRS and CDR2 as YFSETQ. The CDR3 DNA reads as TGCGCCAGCAGCTTGGCCACAGGGAGAGAGACCCAGTACTTC. The encoded protein is CASSLATGRETQYF. The complete variable domain, with remaining parts taken from reference TRBV5-1 and TRBJ2-5, reads KAGVTQTPRYLIKTRGQQVTLSCSPISGHRSVSWYQQTPGQGLQFLFEYFSETQRNKGNFPGRFSGRQFSNSRSEMNVSTLELGDSALYLCASSLATGRETQYFGPGTRLLVL.

The rearrangement uses TRBV28 and TRBJ2-1, with 12 bases aligning to TRBD2. After removal of 5 bases from V and 8 bases from J, the junction contained 10 bases not matched to a gene. In germline, CDR1 is MDHEN, CDR2 SYDVKM. The CDR3 has 16 residues. The CDR3 sequence is CASSLTTSGSGDEQFF. The CDR3 bases are TGTGCCAGCAGTCTTACGACTAGCGGGAGTGGTGATGAGCAGTTCTTC.

V gene TRBV7-2 combines with J gene TRBJ2-1; D may be TRBD2 (6 bases). Trimming cost V 5 bases and J 4 bases, with 15 bases left between them. The germline gives CDR1 SGHTA, CDR2 FQGNSA. The CDR3 covers 15 residues. CDR3 bases: TGTGCCAGCAGCCGGACCCGGGACTCATACAATGAGCAGTTCTTC. Residues: CASSRTRDSYNEQFF.

The J gene is TRBJ1-1, the V gene TRBV5-1; unclear D gene. This CDR3 comprises 15 residues. From germline, CDR1 is SGHRS and CDR2 YFSETQ. Trimming cost V 2 bases and J 0 bases, with 11 bases left between them. The CDR3 sequence is CASSFSGVMNTEAFF. The CDR3 coding sequence is TGCGCCAGCAGCTTTTCCGGGGTAATGAACACTGAAGCTTTCTTT. Looking up the rest from reference TRBV5-1 and TRBJ1-1 gives the full variable domain: KAGVTQTPRYLIKTRGQQVTLSCSPISGHRSVSWYQQTPGQGLQFLFEYFSETQRNKGNFPGRFSGRQFSNSRSEMNVSTLELGDSALYLCASSFSGVMNTEAFFGQGTRLTVV.

This chain links TRBV19 with TRBJ1-5; D is perhaps TRBD1 (5 bases). The germline V gene encodes CDR1 LNHDA and CDR2 SQIVND (reference sequence). The CDR3 consists of 13 residues. V gave up 8 bases and J gave up 3 bases, with 11 bases separating them. CDR3 in amino acids: CASGQGYNQPQHF. CDR3 DNA: TGTGCCAGTGGGCAGGGATACAATCAGCCCCAGCATTTT.

The chain has TRBV6-5 and TRBJ1-1; a possible D gene is TRBD1 (6 bases). Germline CDR1 is MNHEY and CDR2 is SVGAGI. The CDR3 has 13 amino acids. V lost 6 bases to trimming and J lost 5 bases, with 13 bases between them. CDR3 sequence (DNA): TGTGCCAGCAGACAGGGCGGTAAGACTGAAGCTTTCTTT. Encoded protein: CASRQGGKTEAFF.

The chain links TRBV11-2 to TRBJ2-2; TRBD2 agrees at 12 bases. Germline V gene sequence: CDR1 SGHAT, CDR2 FQNNGV. With V trimmed by 5 bases and J by 1 base, 5 bases remained unmatched. The CDR3 is made up of 17 amino acids. CDR3 nucleotide sequence: TGTGCCAGCAGCCCTCGACTAGCGGGGGTGAACACCGGGGAGCTGTTTTTT. Translation: CASSPRLAGVNTGELFF. Drawing the rest from reference TRBV11-2 and TRBJ2-2, the complete variable domain is EAGVAQSPRYKIIEKRQSVAFWCNPISGHATLYWYQQILGQGPKLLIQFQNNGVVDDSQLPKDRFSAERLKGVDSTLKIQPAKLEDSAVYLCASSPRLAGVNTGELFFGEGSRLTVL.

V usage is TRBV18 and J usage is TRBJ2-3; unclear D gene. The CDR3 sequence is 11 residues long. In germline, CDR1 is KGHSH, CDR2 LQKENI. V lost 6 bases to trimming and J lost 4 bases, with 5 bases between them. This CDR3 is CASSPADTQYF. CDR3 in DNA: TGTGCCAGCTCCCCTGCAGATACGCAGTATTTT.

The J gene is TRBJ2-1, the V gene TRBV9, with a tentative D call TRBD2 (6 bases). Trimming shortened V by 0 bases and J by 0 bases, and 13 bases separated the two germline ends. CDR3 length equals 17 residues. Germline V CDR1 and CDR2: SGDLS, YYNGEE. The CDR3 sequence: CASSVVPGGSSYNEQFF. In DNA form, the CDR3 reads TGTGCCAGCAGCGTAGTCCCTGGGGGGAGCTCCTACAATGAGCAGTTCTTC.

The V call is TRBV7-2, the J call TRBJ2-7; D remains ambiguous. The CDR3 sequence is 14 residues long. The germline V gene has CDR1 SGHTA and CDR2 FQGNSA. V dropped 2 bases and J dropped 1 base, with 9 bases sitting between them. In DNA, the CDR3 is TGTGCCAGCAGCTTAACCAGTTCGTCCTACGAGCAGTACTTC. This encodes CASSLTSSSYEQYF.